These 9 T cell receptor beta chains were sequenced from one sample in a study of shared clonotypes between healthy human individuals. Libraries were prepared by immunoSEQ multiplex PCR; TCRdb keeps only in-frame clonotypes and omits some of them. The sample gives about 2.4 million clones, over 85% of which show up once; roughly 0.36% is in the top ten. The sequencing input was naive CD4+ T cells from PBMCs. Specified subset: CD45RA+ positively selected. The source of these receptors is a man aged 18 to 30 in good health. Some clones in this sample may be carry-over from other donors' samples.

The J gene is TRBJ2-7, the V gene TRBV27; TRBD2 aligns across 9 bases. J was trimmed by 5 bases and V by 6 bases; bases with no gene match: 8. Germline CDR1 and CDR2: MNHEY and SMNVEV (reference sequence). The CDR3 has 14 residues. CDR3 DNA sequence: TGTGCCAGCAGAGGAAGCGGGAGGTCCCACGAGCAGTACTTC. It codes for CASRGSGRSHEQYF.

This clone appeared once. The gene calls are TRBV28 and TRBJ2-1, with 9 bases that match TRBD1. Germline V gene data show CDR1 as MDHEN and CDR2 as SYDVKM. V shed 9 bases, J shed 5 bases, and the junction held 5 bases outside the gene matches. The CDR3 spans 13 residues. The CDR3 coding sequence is TGTGCCAGTGGGACAGGGAACAACAATGAGCAGTTCTTC. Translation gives CASGTGNNNEQFF. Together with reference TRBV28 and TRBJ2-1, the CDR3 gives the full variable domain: DVKVTQSSRYLVKRTGEKVFLECVQDMDHENMFWYRQDPGLGLRLIYFSYDVKMKEKGDIPEGYSVSREKKERFSLILESASTNQTSMYLCASGTGNNNEQFFGPGTRLTVL.

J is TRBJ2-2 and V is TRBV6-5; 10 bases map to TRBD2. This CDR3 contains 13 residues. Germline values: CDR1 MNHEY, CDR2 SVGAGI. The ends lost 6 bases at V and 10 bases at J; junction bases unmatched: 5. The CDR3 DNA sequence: TGTGCCAGCAGACTGAGCGGGAGGGAGGAGCTGTTTTTT. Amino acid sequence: CASRLSGREELFF.

CDR3 sequence (DNA): TGTGCCAGCAGCCGGGACGCCTATGGCTACACCTTC. This gives the protein CASSRDAYGYTF. This chain uses TRBV2 with TRBJ1-2; the D gene is possibly TRBD1 (5 bases). Trimming left V 6 bases short and J 4 bases short, with 9 bases between. Germline V lookup: CDR1 SNHLY, CDR2 FYNNEI. CDR3 length: 12 amino acids.

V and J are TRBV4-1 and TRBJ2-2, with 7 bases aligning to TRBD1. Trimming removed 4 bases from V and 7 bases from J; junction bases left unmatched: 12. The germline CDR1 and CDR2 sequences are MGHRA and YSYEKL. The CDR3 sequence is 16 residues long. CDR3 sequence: CASSLLAGGRNGELFF. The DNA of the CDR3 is TGCGCCAGCAGCCTGCTCGCAGGGGGACGGAACGGGGAGCTGTTTTTT.

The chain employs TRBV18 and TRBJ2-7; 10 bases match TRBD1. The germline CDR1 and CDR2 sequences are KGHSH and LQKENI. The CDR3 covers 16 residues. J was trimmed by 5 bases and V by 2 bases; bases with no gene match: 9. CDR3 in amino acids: CASSPSMTGGQNEQYF. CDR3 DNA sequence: TGTGCCAGCTCACCATCGATGACAGGGGGCCAGAACGAGCAGTACTTC.

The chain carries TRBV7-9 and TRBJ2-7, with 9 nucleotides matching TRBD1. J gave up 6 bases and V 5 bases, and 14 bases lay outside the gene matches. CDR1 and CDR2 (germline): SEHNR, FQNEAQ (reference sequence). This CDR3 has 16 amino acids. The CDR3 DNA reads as TGTGCCAGCAGCGAAGGGGGACAGGGCCTGGTCTCCGAGCAGTACTTC. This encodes CASSEGGQGLVSEQYF.

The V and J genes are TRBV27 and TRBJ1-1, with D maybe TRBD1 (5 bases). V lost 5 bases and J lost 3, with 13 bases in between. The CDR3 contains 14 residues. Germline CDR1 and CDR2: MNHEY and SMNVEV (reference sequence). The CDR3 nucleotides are TGTGCCAGCAGTCCTCAGGGACGGGACACTGAAGCTTTCTTT. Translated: CASSPQGRDTEAFF.

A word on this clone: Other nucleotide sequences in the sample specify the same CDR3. CDR3 nucleotides: TGTGCCAGCTCACCACAGGGTGGGGACACTGAAGCTTTCTTT. Amino acids: CASSPQGGDTEAFF. The J gene is TRBJ1-1, the V gene TRBV18; D is ambiguous. Trimming removed 1 base at V and 3 bases at J, with 9 bases between. There are 14 residues in the CDR3. Germline values: CDR1 KGHSH, CDR2 LQKENI.